This T cell receptor (beta chain) is drawn from a study of blood T cell repertoires in COVID-19. In this sample, this clone turned up once. V lost 4 bases to trimming and J lost 7 bases; unmatched junction nucleotides: 14. The CDR3 length is 15 residues. From germline, CDR1 is SQVTM and CDR2 ANQGSEA. The cohort comprised adults aged 18 to 89 years residing in about two dozen US areas. Clinical histories supplied by participants themselves formed the basis of cohort assignment. In the authors' methods: Counts of nucleated cells, estimated from reference gene primer amplification, were obtained. Some clones are missing from TCRdb's copy, which holds only in-frame ones; the method was immunoSEQ multiplex PCR. V, J and clone size reflect that table, while D and trimming were determined from the DNA. The sample lists approximately 300,000 clones, nearly 90% occurring once.

Sequences were obtained from PBMCs or T cells enriched from blood (not recorded which). V gene TRBV29-1 combines with J gene TRBJ1-2, with TRBD1 identical over 8 bases. The source of this sequence is a woman in her 30s who had recovered from COVID-19. The CDR3 protein is CSVAQDRGVGRGYTF. In DNA form, the CDR3 reads TGCAGCGTTGCGCAAGACAGGGGAGTAGGACGTGGCTACACCTTC.